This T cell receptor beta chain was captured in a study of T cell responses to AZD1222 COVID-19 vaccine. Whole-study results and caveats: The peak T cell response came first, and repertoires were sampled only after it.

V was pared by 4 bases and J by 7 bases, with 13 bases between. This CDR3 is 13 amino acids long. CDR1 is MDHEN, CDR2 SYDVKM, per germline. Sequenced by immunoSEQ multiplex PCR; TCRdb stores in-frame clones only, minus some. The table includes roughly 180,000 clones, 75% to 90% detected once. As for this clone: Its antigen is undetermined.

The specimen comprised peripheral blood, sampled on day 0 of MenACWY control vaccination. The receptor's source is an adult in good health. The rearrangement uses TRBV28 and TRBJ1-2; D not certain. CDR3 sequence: CASSSSRRGGYTF. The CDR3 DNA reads TGTGCCAGCAGTTCATCGAGGCGCGGTGGCTACACCTTC.